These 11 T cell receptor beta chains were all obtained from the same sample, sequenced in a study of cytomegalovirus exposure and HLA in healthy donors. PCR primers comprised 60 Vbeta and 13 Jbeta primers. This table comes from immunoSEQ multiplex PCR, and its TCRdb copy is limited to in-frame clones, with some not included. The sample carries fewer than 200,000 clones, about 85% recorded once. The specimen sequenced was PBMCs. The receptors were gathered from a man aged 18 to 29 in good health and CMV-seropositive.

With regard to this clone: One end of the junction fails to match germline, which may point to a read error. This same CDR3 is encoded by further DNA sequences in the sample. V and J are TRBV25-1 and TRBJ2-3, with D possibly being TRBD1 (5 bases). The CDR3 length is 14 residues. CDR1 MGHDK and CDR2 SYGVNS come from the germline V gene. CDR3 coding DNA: TGCGCCAGCAGCAGGGTAACGAGCACAGATACGCAGTATTTT. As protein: CASSRVTSTDTQYF. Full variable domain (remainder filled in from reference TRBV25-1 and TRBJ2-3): EADIYQTPRYLVIGTGKKITLECSQTMGHDKMYWYQQDPGMELHLIHYSYGVNSTEKGDLSSESTVSRIRTEHFPLTLESARPSHTSQYLCASSRVTSTDTQYFGPGTRLTVL.

The CDR3 loop is CASSPMSGYTF. The CDR3 DNA reads as TGTGCCAGCTCGCCTATGAGTGGCTACACCTTC. The chain employs TRBV18 and TRBJ1-2; D unclear. The CDR3 has 11 amino acids. CDR1 is KGHSH and CDR2 is LQKENI in the germline V gene. Deletions cut 6 bases from V and 7 bases from J, with 9 bases between.

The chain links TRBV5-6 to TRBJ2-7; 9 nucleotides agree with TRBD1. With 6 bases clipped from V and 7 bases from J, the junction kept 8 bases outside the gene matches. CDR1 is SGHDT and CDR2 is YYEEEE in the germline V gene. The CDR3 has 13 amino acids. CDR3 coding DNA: TGTGCCAGCACCGGGACAGGGAATAGGGAGCAGTACTTC. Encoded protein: CASTGTGNREQYF.

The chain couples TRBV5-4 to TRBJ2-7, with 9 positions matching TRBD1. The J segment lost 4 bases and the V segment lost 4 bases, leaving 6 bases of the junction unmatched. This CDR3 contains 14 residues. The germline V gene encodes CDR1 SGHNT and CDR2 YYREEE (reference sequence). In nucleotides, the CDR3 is TGTGCCAGCAGCGTGACAGGGGGGGCTTACGAGCAGTACTTC. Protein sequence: CASSVTGGAYEQYF.

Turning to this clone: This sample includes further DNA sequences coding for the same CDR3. The CDR3 coding sequence is TGTGCCAGCAGTGCACTGGGACAGTCGTGGGACTCACCCCTCCACTTT. Translating it yields CASSALGQSWDSPLHF. The gene calls are TRBV6-1 and TRBJ1-6; 7 nucleotides line up with TRBD1. The V segment lost 4 bases and the J segment 10 bases; nucleotides outside the gene matches: 13. The CDR3 is 16 residues long. CDR1 is MNHNS, CDR2 SASEGT, per germline.

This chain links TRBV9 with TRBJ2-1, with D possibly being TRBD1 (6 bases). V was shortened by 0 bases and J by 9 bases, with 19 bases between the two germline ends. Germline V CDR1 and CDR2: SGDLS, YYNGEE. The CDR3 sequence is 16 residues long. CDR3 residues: CASSVGLGAGEGEQFF. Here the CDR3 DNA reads TGTGCCAGCAGCGTAGGGCTAGGGGCAGGGGAAGGTGAGCAGTTCTTC.

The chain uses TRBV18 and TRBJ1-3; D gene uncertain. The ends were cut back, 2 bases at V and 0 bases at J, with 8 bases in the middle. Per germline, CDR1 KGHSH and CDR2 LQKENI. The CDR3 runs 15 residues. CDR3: CASSPSTSSGNTIYF. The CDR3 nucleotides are TGTGCCAGCTCACCATCCACCAGCTCTGGAAACACCATATATTTT.

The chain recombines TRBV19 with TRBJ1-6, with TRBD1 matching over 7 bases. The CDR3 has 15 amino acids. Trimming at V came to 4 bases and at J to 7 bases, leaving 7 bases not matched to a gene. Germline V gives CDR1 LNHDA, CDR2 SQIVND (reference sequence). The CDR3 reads CASSTGDRVNSPLHF. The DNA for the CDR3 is TGTGCCAGTAGTACAGGAGACAGGGTAAATTCACCCCTCCACTTT.

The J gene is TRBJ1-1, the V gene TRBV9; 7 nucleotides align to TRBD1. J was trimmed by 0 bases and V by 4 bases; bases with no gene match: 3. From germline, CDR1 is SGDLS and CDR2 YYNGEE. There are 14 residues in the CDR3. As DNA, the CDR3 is TGTGCCAGCAGCATGGGACAGATGAACACTGAAGCTTTCTTT. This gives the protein CASSMGQMNTEAFF. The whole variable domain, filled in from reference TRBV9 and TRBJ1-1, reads DSGVTQTPKHLITATGQRVTLRCSPRSGDLSVYWYQQSLDQGLQFLIQYYNGEERAKGNILERFSAQQFPDLHSELNLSSLELGDSALYFCASSMGQMNTEAFFGQGTRLTVV.

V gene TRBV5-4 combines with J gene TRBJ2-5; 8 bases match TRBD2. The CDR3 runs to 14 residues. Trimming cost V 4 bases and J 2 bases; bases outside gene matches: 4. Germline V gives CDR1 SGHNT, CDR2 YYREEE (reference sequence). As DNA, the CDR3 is TGTGCCAGCAGCCTCGGGACTAGACAAGAGACCCAGTACTTC. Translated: CASSLGTRQETQYF.

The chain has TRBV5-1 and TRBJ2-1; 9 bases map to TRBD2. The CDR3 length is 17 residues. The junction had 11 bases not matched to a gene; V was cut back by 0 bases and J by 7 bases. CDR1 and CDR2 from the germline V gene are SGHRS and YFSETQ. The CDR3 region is CASSLDGAGGPLNEQFF. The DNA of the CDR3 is TGCGCCAGCAGCTTGGATGGGGCGGGGGGGCCGTTGAATGAGCAGTTCTTC.